What follows describes a single TCR beta chain. Trimming took 4 bases from V and 1 from J; bases not matched to a gene: 3. Germline V CDR1 and CDR2: SGHRS, YFSETQ. This CDR3 region has 14 residues. The study ran its PCR with 60 Vbeta and 13 Jbeta primers. Produced via immunoSEQ multiplex PCR; TCRdb's table is partial and in-frame only. Among 200,000 or so clones listed, approximately 82% were seen once. This record comes from a study of cytomegalovirus exposure and HLA in healthy donors. Across the study: HLA-typed donors contributed approximately 92 million unique TCRs, which were held in an early data release.

The sequenced sample consisted of PBMCs. This clonotype was obtained from a woman younger than 30 in good health and CMV-seropositive. The V and J genes are TRBV5-1 and TRBJ1-1; TRBD1 matches 8 bases. Here the CDR3 reads CASSTTGANTEAFF. The CDR3 DNA reads TGCGCCAGCAGCACGACAGGGGCGAACACTGAAGCTTTCTTT.